This TCR beta chain was profiled in a study of human T cells and chemical hapten exposure. Ten or more counts support this clonotype. Its antigen is as yet unknown. The V gene lost 0 bases and the J gene lost 8 bases, with 29 bases spanning the gap. CDR1 is LNHDA, CDR2 SQIVND, per germline (reference sequence). This CDR3 has 20 amino acids. The time point here: healthy volunteer bleed at 6 weeks. Total RNA was isolated from unfractionated whole blood. Unique molecular identifiers were linked by the library to individual cDNA molecules. Study processing details: Samples ranged from 23,224 to 690,600 TCRs, with a median of 95,638. TCRdb called the RACE reads again in MiXCR, with one record for every CDR3 protein. These V and J calls are TCRdb output, not the study's own analysis. The repertoire holds about 34,000 distinct CDR3 sequences, with about 5.5% as singletons. Study results and limitations: No shift was seen in TCRs above 1 in 1000 frequency with DPC sensitization.

The receptor comes from a human donor in good health. Some clones in this sample may be carry-over from other donors' samples. Source material: whole blood. This sequence joins TRBV19 and TRBJ2-4, with D perhaps TRBD2 (6 bases). CDR3 DNA: TGTGCCAGTAGTATAGACCCCACTCGGGGGACTTCTCCCCGGAGGGACATTCAGTACTTC. This encodes CASSIDPTRGTSPRRDIQYF.